This T cell receptor beta chain comes out of a study of cytomegalovirus exposure and HLA in healthy donors (dated by TCRdb to between 2016 and 2019). Notes on the research overall: An earlier analysis of some 550 of the donors reported about 250 Gb of sequence data and 100 million to 140 million unique TCR beta sequences from 150 million to 200 million T cells. Around 320 gigabases of sequencing data and tens of millions of unique TCR sequences were included in an early release covering roughly 600 HLA-typed donors. Among the approximately 430 genotyped donors, about 85% belonged to the genetic ancestry cluster associated with self-reported Caucasian donors. The study was designed to test whether signatures of past pathogen exposure could be identified by cataloging public T cell receptors. The study profiled the T cell repertoires of 550 to 700 subjects by immunosequencing and related them to cytomegalovirus serostatus. Along with the roughly 700-subject first cohort, a separate validation cohort of over a hundred different subjects was used. The study combined high-throughput TCR immunosequencing, statistical association of individual TCRs with disease status, and machine learning to predict cytomegalovirus infection status. A later analysis re-examined previously published TCR beta repertoires from several hundred donors and added high-resolution HLA genotyping to investigate patterns of TCR occurrence. Rather than using new phenotypic data, the later analysis identified candidate immune exposures from TCR beta sequences and from how often those sequences occurred across donors. An earlier analysis of approximately 630 of the donors applied high-throughput TCR beta sequencing to assess whether each TCR beta V gene segment acted as functional or pseudogenic. Alongside the repertoire data, information on donor age, sex, ethnicity and CMV serostatus was compiled. A later genetic analysis took genome-wide SNP genotypes for about three fifths of the roughly 670 donors and used that subset as a discovery cohort. Every discovery cohort repertoire had been produced on one sequencing platform. Class I and class II HLA loci were covered by the typing at four-digit resolution. Typing coverage differed by locus: A, B, C, DRB1 and DQB1 were typed in about 620-630 donors, DQA1 in about 550, DPA1 in 600 to 610, and DPB1 in 450 to 480. Because of strong linkage in the cohort, five DR-DQ haplotypes were treated as single units for association and clustering. On average, roughly 250,000 unique TCR beta nucleotide sequences were sequenced per donor among a few hundred genotyped donors of the cohort, with roughly a sixth of those sequences being non-productive. The full study reports these points: A cluster of highly shared sequence variants was judged likely to be a technical artifact of the sequencing pipeline. The study listed over 150 TCR beta chains as associated with cytomegalovirus. When HLA alleles, especially DR and DQ, strongly co-occurred, attributing TCR associations to individual alleles was difficult. In this cohort, only TCR beta chains were sequenced, and detectable features were limited by the absence of alpha or paired-chain data. For the cohort, immune exposure information was limited to CMV serostatus. Because some donors lacked HLA typing at each locus, the association tests relied only on the typed subset. In a later analysis, HLA-associated TCR beta chains were found to be more clonally expanded and to have lower generation probabilities than equally common non-associated chains. According to a later genetic analysis, donors in an Asian-associated ancestry cluster had fewer N-insertions in productive TCRs than the approximately 690-donor mean. According to the authors, the approach could potentially be generalized to other disease states and immunological phenotypes. Several of the top co-occurrence clusters appeared to be linked to parvovirus B19, influenza, CMV and Epstein-Barr virus, according to a later analysis. Most TCR sequences were seen in very few donors, while some public TCRs were found in many individuals. Most CMV-associated TCR beta chains appeared to be HLA-restricted in a later analysis, and the HLA associations seemed to be driven largely by CMV exposure. In vitro tests confirmed that a few of the cytomegalovirus-associated TCR beta chains recognize cytomegalovirus antigens. Because the 87-base-pair reads could not distinguish some IMGT-functional V segments, including TRBV6-2 and TRBV6-3, those segments were excluded. In a later analysis, the rate of TCR association differed among HLA loci, with DRB1 alleles having the most associated TCRs and HLA-C alleles having the fewest. Specific HLA alleles were associated with 15,000 to 20,000 TCR beta sequences at a false discovery rate of 0.05 in a later analysis. Because counts were too low, seventeen rarely observed V segments, including chromosome 9 orphons, were excluded from the earlier analysis of around 590 of the donors. The classifier was reported to diagnose cytomegalovirus status with high specificity and sensitivity in both the original cohort and the validation cohort. In an earlier analysis of roughly 560 of the donors, most TCR beta V segments were observed in productive rearrangements about 87% or about 30% of the time, broadly matching IMGT annotations. V-gene and J-gene trimming of TCR beta chains was associated with a missense DCLRE1C variant in a later genetic analysis, and the association was replicated in an independent cohort. A further reported finding was that TCR beta sequences accurately predicted the HLA-A and HLA-B alleles for most subjects in the first cohort. Presence/absence analyses assumed roughly uniform sequencing depth across donors, an assumption that may not hold. Linkage disequilibrium might explain the correlated functional status among segregating V segments, but an unknown experimental factor could not be ruled out.

The cohort consisted of hundreds of healthy bone marrow donors. All cohort members were sampled while nominally healthy, although unrecorded immune exposures were likely present. The donor was CMV seronegative and belonged to the group of over 300 seronegative cohort members. Every donor gave a peripheral blood sample, and the peripheral blood mononuclear cells from that sample were used for TCR beta sequencing. Genomic DNA extraction from the blood cell samples was performed with the Qiagen DNeasy Blood Extraction Kit. Trimming at the junction amounts to 3 bases on V and 4 bases on J, and the germline ends lie 10 bases apart. Taken from cysteine to phenylalanine, the CDR3 has 13 residues. Kept here is only the CDR3 DNA, which spans 39 bases and is read in frame from base 1. The germline V gene encodes CDR1 SGHRS and CDR2 YFSETQ. Points on this clone: The antigen this receptor binds is unknown. No base quality information exists; no much larger clone differs at one position.

The library was made by the immunoSEQ multiplex PCR assay. A mixture of 60 forward primers for TCR Vbeta segments and 13 reverse primers for TCR Jbeta segments was used in the multiplex PCR. The CDR3 region of rearranged TCR beta genes was amplified from genomic DNA by a multiplex PCR assay. The amplified TCR beta libraries were sequenced on the Illumina HiSeq System as 87-base-pair reads. Under the source paper's analysis protocol: Across the 500 to 700 repertoires, a later analysis counted 60 million to 90 million unique TCR beta chains, some 11 million of which were shared by at least two donors. A nearest-neighbor algorithm error-corrected the raw reads and collapsed the reads into unique sequences, merging closely related sequences to remove PCR and sequencing errors. To assign V, D and J gene segments, CDR3 sequences were aligned to IMGT reference sequences. For a sequence to be retained, a match of at least six nucleotides was required to both a V gene segment and a J gene segment. A rearrangement counted as productive if the CDR3 had no stop codons and remained in frame with V and J, and every other rearrangement counted as non-productive. Following IMGT convention, CDR3 was defined as the stretch from the second conserved V-encoded cysteine up to the conserved J-encoded phenylalanine. In an earlier analysis of 500 to 650 of the donors, sequences lacking an unambiguous match to a single V gene segment were excluded. An earlier analysis of several hundred of the donors called V segments functional above 56.7% productive rearrangements and segregating when the between-donor standard deviation exceeded 5%. A statistical classification framework was built to diagnose cytomegalovirus status from the catalog of TCR beta chain sequences. A later analysis assigned V and J genes by comparing TCR nucleotide sequences with IMGT/GENE-DB human TR gene sequences. A later analysis assigned CDR3 sequences and most-parsimonious VDJ recombination scenarios with the TCRdist pipeline. In a later analysis, every TCR beta chain was defined by the combination of its CDR3 amino acid sequence and its V-gene family, and reads without a unique V-gene family were dropped. A later analysis removed 550 to 700 highly shared, low-generation-probability nucleotide sequences to deal with suspected cross-contamination and a sequencing artifact. In a later analysis, a clonal expansion index was calculated for each public chain from normalized within-repertoire ranks of inferred template counts. A later analysis computed generation probabilities with a VDJ recombination model fitted to out-of-frame rearrangements, and checked the results against IGoR. A later analysis scored TCR-TCR, TCR-HLA and TCR-CMV co-occurrence with hypergeometric tests, applying a repertoire-size bias correction to TCR pairs. In a later analysis, false discovery rates were estimated by permuting HLA or CMV assignments 20 times. In a later analysis, co-occurring TCRs were grouped with DBSCAN, and TCRdist sequence similarity was added when clustering was performed within HLA-allele-positive subsets. Co-occurrence clustering excluded repertoires with fewer than 30,000 or more than 120,000 public chains, plus five with anomalous nucleotide sharing. TCRdb obtained this table from immuneACCESS and retained in-frame rearrangements with V and J assigned. These tables miss some clones; where compared with another copy, unresolved V genes account for less than half of the shortfall, and the remainder is unexplained. V, J and clone size are those of that table, while D and trimming were read from the DNA. For this sample the table gives about 180,000 clones, of which less than 80% were detected only once. Clones ranked in the top ten supply about 1.5% of the sample.

Sequencing was performed on PBMCs. The source is a man younger than 35 in good health and CMV-seronegative. The chain is encoded by TRBV5-1 joined to TRBJ1-1, with the identity of the D gene unclear. The bases are TGCGCCAGCAGCTCCGGTAGAACCACTGAAGCTTTCTTT. It encodes CASSSGRTTEAFF.